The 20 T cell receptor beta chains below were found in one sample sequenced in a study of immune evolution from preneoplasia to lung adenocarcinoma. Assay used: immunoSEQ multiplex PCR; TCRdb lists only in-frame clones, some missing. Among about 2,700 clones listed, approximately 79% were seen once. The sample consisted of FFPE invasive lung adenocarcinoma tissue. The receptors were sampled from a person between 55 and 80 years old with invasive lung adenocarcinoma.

The CDR3: CASSSLDRNYEQYF. The CDR3 coding sequence is TGTGCCAGCAGTTCCCTCGACAGAAACTACGAGCAGTACTTC. The J gene is TRBJ2-7, the V gene TRBV2; D might be TRBD1 (5 bases). The length of the CDR3 is 14 residues. In germline, CDR1 is SNHLY, CDR2 FYNNEI. V was clipped by 5 bases and J by 3 bases, with 14 bases between them.

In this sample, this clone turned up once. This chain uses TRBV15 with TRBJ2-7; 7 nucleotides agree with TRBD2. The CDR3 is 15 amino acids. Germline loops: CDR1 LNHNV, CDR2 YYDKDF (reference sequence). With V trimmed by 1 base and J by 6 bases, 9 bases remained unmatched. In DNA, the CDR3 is TGTGCCACCAGCAGAGGTACGGCGGGAGTTGGCGAGCAGTACTTC. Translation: CATSRGTAGVGEQYF.

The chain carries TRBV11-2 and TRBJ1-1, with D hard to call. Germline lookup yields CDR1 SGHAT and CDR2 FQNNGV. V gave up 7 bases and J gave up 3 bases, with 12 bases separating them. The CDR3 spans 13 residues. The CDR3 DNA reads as TGTGCCAGCACCCCTCAGTTCGACACTGAAGCTTTCTTT. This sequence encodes CASTPQFDTEAFF.

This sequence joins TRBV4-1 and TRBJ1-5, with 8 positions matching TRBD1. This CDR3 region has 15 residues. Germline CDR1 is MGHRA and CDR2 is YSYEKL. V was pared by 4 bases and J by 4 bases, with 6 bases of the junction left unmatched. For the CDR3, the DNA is TGCGCCAGCAGCCCCGGACAGGGTCAAAATCAGCCCCAGCATTTT. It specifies CASSPGQGQNQPQHF.

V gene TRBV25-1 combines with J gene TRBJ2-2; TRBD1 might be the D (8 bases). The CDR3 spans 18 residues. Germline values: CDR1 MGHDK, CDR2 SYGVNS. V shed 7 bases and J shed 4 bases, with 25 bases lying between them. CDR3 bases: TGTGCCAGCACCCCCTCTCCGGACAGGGAGGGAGGCACCGGGGAGCTGTTTTTT. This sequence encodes CASTPSPDREGGTGELFF.

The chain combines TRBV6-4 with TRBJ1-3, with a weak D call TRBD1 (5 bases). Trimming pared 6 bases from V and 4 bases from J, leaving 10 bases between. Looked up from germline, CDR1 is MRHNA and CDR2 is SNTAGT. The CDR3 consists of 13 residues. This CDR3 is CASRTQGGNTIYF. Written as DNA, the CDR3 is TGTGCCAGCAGAACGCAGGGCGGAAACACCATATATTTT.

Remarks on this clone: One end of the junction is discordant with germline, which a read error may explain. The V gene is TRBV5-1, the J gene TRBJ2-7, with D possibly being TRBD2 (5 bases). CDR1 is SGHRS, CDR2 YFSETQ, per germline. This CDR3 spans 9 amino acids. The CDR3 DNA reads TGCTCCAGTACGGGGGAGCAGTACTTC. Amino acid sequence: CSSTGEQYF.

The DNA for the CDR3 is TGTGCCAGCATTCCGGGACAGGGTTTGGCCGGGGAGCTGTTTTTT. Amino acids: CASIPGQGLAGELFF. V gene TRBV2 combines with J gene TRBJ2-2; TRBD1 matches at 9 bases. The CDR3 spans 15 residues. With 7 bases clipped from V and 6 bases from J, the junction kept 9 bases outside the gene matches. Germline CDR1 reads SNHLY; CDR2 reads FYNNEI.

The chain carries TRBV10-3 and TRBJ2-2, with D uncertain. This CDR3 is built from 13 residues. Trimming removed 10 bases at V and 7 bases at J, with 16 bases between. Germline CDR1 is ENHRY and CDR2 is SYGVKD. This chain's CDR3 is CATLGLLGGELFF. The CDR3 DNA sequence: TGTGCCACCCTGGGCCTCCTGGGCGGGGAGCTGTTTTTT.

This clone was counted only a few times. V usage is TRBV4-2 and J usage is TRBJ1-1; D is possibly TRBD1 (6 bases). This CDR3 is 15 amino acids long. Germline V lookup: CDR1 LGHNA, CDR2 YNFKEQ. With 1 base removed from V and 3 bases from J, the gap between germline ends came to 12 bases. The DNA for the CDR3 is TGTGCCAGCAGCCAAGGACAGGCCGATTACACTGAAGCTTTCTTT. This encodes CASSQGQADYTEAFF.

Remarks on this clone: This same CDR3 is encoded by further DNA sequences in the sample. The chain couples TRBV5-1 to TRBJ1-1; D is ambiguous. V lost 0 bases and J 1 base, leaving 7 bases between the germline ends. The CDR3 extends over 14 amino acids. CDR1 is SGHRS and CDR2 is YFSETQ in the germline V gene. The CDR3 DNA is TGCGCCAGCAGCTTGGCCGGGCCGAACACTGAAGCTTTCTTT. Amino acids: CASSLAGPNTEAFF.

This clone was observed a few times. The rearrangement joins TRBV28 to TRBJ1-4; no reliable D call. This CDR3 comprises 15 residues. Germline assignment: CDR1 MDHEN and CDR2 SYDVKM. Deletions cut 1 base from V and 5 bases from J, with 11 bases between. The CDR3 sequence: CASSLSAGGNEKLFF. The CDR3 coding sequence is TGTGCCAGCAGTTTATCGGCAGGTGGCAATGAAAAACTGTTTTTT. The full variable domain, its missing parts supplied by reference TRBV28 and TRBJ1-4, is DVKVTQSSRYLVKRTGEKVFLECVQDMDHENMFWYRQDPGLGLRLIYFSYDVKMKEKGDIPEGYSVSREKKERFSLILESASTNQTSMYLCASSLSAGGNEKLFFGSGTQLSVL.

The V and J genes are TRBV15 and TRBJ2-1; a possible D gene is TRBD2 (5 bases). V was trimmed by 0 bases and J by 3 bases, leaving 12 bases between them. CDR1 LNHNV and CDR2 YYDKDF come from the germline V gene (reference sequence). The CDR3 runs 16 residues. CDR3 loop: CATSRESGRLYNEQFF. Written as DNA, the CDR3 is TGTGCCACCAGCAGAGAATCGGGGAGACTCTACAATGAGCAGTTCTTC. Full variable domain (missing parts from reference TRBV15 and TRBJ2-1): DAMVIQNPRYQVTQFGKPVTLSCSQTLNHNVMYWYQQKSSQAPKLLFHYYDKDFNNEADTPDNFQSRRPNTSFCFLDIRSPGLGDTAMYLCATSRESGRLYNEQFFGPGTRLTVL.

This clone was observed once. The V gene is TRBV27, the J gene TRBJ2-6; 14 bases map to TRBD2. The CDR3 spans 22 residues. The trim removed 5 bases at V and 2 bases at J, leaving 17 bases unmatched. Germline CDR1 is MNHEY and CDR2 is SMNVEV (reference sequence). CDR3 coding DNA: TGTGCCAGCAGTACAACCCCCCCCTCGACTAGCGGGAGGGGGGCTGGGGCCAACGTCCTGACTTTC. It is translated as CASSTTPPSTSGRGAGANVLTF.

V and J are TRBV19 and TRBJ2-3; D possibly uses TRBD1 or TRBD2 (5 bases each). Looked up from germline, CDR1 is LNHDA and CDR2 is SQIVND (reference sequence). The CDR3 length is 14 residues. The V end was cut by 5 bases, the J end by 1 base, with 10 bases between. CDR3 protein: CASSEGIGTDTQYF. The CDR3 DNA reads TGTGCCAGTAGTGAGGGGATAGGCACAGATACGCAGTATTTT.

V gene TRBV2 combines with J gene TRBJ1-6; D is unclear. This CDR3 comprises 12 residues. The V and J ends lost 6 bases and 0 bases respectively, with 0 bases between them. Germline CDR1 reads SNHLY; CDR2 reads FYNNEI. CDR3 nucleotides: TGTGCCAGCAGCTCCTATAATTCACCCCTCCACTTT. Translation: CASSSYNSPLHF.

The DNA for the CDR3 is TGCAGCGTTTCATTAGCGGGGGGGCCGGATACGCAGTATTTT. It codes for CSVSLAGGPDTQYF. V is TRBV29-1 and J is TRBJ2-3, with 11 bases matching TRBD2. The germline CDR1 and CDR2 sequences are SQVTM and ANQGSEA. The V and J ends lost 5 bases and 6 bases, in that order; junction bases with no gene match: 7. There are 14 residues in the CDR3.

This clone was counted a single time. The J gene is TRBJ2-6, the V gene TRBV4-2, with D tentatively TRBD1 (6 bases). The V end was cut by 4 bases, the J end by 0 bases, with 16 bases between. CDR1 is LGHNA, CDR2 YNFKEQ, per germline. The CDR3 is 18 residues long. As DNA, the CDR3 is TGTGCCAGCAGCCCGGGGCCAACAGGGTTCTCTGGGGCCAACGTCCTGACTTTC. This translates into CASSPGPTGFSGANVLTF.

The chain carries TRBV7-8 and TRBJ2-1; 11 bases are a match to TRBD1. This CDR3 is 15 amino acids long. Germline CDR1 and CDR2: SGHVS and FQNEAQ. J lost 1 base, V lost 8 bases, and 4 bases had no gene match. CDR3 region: CASSDRGPSYNEQFF. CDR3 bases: TGTGCCAGCTCGGACAGGGGGCCTTCCTACAATGAGCAGTTCTTC.

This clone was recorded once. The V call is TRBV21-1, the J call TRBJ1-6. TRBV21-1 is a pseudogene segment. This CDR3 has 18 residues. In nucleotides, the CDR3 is TGTGCCAGCAGCAAAGCGTGTGGGGGTGGTCTTGGTAATTCACCCCTCCACTTT. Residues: CASSKACGGGLGNSPLHF.